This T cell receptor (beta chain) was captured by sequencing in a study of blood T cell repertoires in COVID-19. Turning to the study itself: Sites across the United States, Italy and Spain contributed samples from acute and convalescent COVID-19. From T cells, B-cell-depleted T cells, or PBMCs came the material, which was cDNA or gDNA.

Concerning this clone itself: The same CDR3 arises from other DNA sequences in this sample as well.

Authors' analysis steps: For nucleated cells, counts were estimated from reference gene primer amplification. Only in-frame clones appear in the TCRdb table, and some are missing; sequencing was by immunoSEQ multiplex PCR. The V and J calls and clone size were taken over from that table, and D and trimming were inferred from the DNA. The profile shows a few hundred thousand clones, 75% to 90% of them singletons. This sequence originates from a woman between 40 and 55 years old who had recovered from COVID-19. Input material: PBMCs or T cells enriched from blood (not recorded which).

The CDR3 loop reads CASSSGLAGETQYF. The CDR3, as DNA: TGTGCCAGCAGTTCGGGACTAGCGGGGGAGACCCAGTACTTC. The chain couples TRBV7-3 to TRBJ2-5, with TRBD2 matching 13 bases. Germline V CDR1 and CDR2: SGHTA, FQGTGA. The CDR3 loop spans 14 amino acids. J lost 5 bases, V lost 6 bases, and 3 bases had no gene match.